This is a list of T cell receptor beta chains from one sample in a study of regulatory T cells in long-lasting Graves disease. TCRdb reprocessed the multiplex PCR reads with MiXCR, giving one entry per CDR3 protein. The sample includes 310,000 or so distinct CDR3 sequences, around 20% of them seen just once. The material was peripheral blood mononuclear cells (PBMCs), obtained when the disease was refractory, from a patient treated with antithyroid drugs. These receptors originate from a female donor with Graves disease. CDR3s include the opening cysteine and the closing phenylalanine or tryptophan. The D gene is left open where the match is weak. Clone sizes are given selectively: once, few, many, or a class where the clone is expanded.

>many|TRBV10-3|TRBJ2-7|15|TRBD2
TGTGCCATCACCGACCAACTAGCGGGAGGGCGCGAGCAGTACTTC
CAITDQLAGGREQYF
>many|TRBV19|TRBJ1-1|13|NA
TGTGCCAGTAGTATGGCCCCGAACACTGAAGCTTTCTTT
CASSMAPNTEAFF
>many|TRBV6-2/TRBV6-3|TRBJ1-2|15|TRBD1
TGTGCCAGCAGTTACTCGGGGACAGGACACTATGGCTACACCTTC
CASSYSGTGHYGYTF
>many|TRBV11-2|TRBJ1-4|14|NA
TGTGCCAGCAGGCAAGGGGGAGCTAATGAAAAACTGTTTTTT
CASRQGGANEKLFF
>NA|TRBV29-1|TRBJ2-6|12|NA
TGCAGCGCTATCTCTGGGGCCAACGTCCTGACTTTC
CSAISGANVLTF
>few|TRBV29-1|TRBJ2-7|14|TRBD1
TGCAGCGTCCGAGCCGGGACAGGAGCCTACGAGCAGTACTTC
CSVRAGTGAYEQYF
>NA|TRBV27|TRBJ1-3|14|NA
TGTGCCAACGGTAGAAGGGGCATCGGAAACACCATATATTTT
CANGRRGIGNTIYF
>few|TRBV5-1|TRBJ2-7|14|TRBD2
TGCGCCAGCAGCCTAGCGGAGCCCTCCTACGAGCAGTACTTC
CASSLAEPSYEQYF
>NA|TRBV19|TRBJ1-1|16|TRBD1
TGTGCCAGTAGTAGAGTAGCAGGGGGCCAGGACACTGAAGCTTTCTTT
CASSRVAGGQDTEAFF
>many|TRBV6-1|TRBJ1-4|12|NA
TGTGCCAGCCACAAGAACAGGGAAAAACTGTTTTTT
CASHKNREKLFF
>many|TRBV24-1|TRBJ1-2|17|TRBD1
TGTGCCACCAGTGAGTCCGGGACAGGGCCGAAGGACTATGGCTACACCTTC
CATSESGTGPKDYGYTF
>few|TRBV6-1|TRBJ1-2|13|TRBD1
TGTGCCAGCAGAAGAAAGGGACAGAATGGCTACACCTTC
CASRRKGQNGYTF
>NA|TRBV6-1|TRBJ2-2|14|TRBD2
TGTGCCAGCAGTAGCGGGGGGGAGTCCGGGGAGCTGTTTTTT
CASSSGGESGELFF
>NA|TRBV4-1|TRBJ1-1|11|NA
TGCGCCAGCATCCGTGGGACTGAAGCTTTCTTT
CASIRGTEAFF
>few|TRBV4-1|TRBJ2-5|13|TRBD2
TGCGCCAGCAGCCAAGATTTAAGCGGGGGGGCCGTATTC
CASSQDLSGGAVF
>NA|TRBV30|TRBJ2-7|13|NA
TGTGCCTGGAGTAGGGGGGCCCGGAACGAGCAGTACTTC
CAWSRGARNEQYF
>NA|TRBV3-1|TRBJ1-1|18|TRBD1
TGTGCCAGCAGCCAGAGGCGGCCTGACAGGGGGCTGGTGACTGAAGCTTTCTTT
CASSQRRPDRGLVTEAFF
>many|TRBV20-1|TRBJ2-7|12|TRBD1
TGCAGTGCCTGGACAGGGGACTACGAGCAGTACTTC
CSAWTGDYEQYF
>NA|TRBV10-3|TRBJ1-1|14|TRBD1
TGTGCCATCAGTGATCCAGGGGGCAAGACTGAAGCTTTCTTT
CAISDPGGKTEAFF
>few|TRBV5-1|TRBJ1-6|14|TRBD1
TGCGCCAGCAGCGGGGGACAGTGGGATTCACCCCTCCACTTT
CASSGGQWDSPLHF
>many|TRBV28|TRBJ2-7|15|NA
TGTGCCAGCAGTGTCCTCGGTGCCACCGCCTACGAGCAGTACTTC
CASSVLGATAYEQYF
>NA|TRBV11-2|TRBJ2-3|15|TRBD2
TGTGCCAGCAGCTCTGCGGGAGGGCTAAGAGATACGCAGTATTTT
CASSSAGGLRDTQYF
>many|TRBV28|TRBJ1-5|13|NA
TGTGCCAGCAGTCCTCAGGGGTATCAGCCCCAGCATTTT
CASSPQGYQPQHF